This TCR beta chain was documented in a study of T cell responses to AZD1222 COVID-19 vaccine (dated by TCRdb to 2020 to 2022). Concerning the study at large: TCR sequencing was performed for 230 to 250 trial participants, of whom about 200 were given two doses of AZD1222 and some 26 were given two doses of MenACWY control vaccine. Enrollment into the trials was organized by age into subgroups of 18-55, 56-69 and 70-plus years, and those subgroups contained roughly 140, 27 and 60 TCR-sequenced participants, respectively.

The CDR3 regions of human TCRbeta chains were analyzed by immunosequencing. The study's processing was this. TCRs in the repertoires were matched against a reference library of SARS-CoV-2-specific TCRs that had been generated with the MIRA antigen-specificity platform. Breadth meant the fraction of unique TCRs that were SARS-CoV-2-associated, whereas depth meant the fraction of total T cells that were SARS-CoV-2-associated. Using the MIRA data, every spike-specific TCR was mapped to the spike region that the TCR reacted to and assigned to either a CD4 or a CD8 class. Log10-transformed breadth and depth values were compared by one-way ANOVA with Sidak's multiple comparisons tests. In its TCRdb copy, this immuneACCESS table keeps in-frame sequences only and misses some clones. Where compared with another copy, unresolved V genes explain less than half of these, and the others have no known cause. The V and J calls and clone size come from that table; D and trimming were worked out from the DNA. This sample holds 95,000 to 130,000 clones; around 91% were observed only once. 1.6% of the sample is in the top ten clones.

V is reduced by 6 bases and J by 4 bases, leaving a spacing of 12 bases between them. Sequences SGHTA (CDR1) and FQGNSA (CDR2) are obtained from the germline V gene. The CDR3 has 13 amino acids, counting the end cysteine and phenylalanine. Only the CDR3 DNA stays, 39 bases, in frame from base 1. General conclusions and limits of the study: Participants were mostly white British and included more females than males, and it was suggested by the authors that clonal diversity may have been underestimated. CD4 TCRs associated with the vaccine covered the entire spike protein, and the dominant responses were in regions 160-218 and 743-854. Reportedly, close to half of the unique spike-specific TCRs recognized epitopes lying outside the regions that are mutated in the B.1.351 and B.1.1.7 variants. Spike-specific TCR breadth and depth rose significantly after two AZD1222 doses compared with day 0 and with MenACWY recipients. In the small 56-69-year group, the increase in depth fell short of significance, most likely because of low power. No day 14 peak-response samples were available, so repertoires were characterized only after the peak T cell response. Conclusions about previously exposed vaccinees are limited because only a handful of AZD1222 recipients were SARS-CoV-2 seropositive at baseline.

Concerning this clone: Its antigen specificity is not known. Base quality data are lacking; no much larger clone is found one base away.

What the time point label conveys for this sample: about 28 days (+/-7) after the second vaccine dose. Because spike-specific TCR depth and breadth did not differ between the two schedules, AZD1222 recipients who got a second dose at roughly 4 weeks were pooled with those who got a second dose at roughly 12 weeks. Vaccinee samples were obtained from the UK trials COV001 and COV002, which included a single-blind randomized controlled phase 2/3 trial of AZD1222 (ChAdOx1 nCoV-19) in healthy adults. For TCRbeta chain sequencing, PBMC samples from trial participants were taken at day 0 and at day 28 after the second dose.

This receptor was identified in an adult who received the AZD1222 COVID-19 vaccine. Sample: peripheral blood, taken 28 days after the second AZD1222 dose. The V and J genes are TRBV7-2 and TRBJ1-1; confidence is insufficient to name the D gene. For the CDR3, the sequence is CASRNPGITEAFF. The nucleotide sequence reads TGTGCCAGCAGAAACCCGGGGATCACTGAAGCTTTCTTT.